The entry below describes one T cell receptor beta chain. Its specificity is not known. The sample belongs to a study of blood T cells in healthy people across ages. Study-wide context: About one barcoded beta molecule per two T cells was captured by template switching.

The CDR3 consists of 19 residues. Germline lookup yields CDR1 MNHEY and CDR2 SMNVEV (reference sequence). With V trimmed by 5 bases and J by 0 bases, 13 bases remained unmatched. Combining a sample-barcoded 5' primer with a J-beta primer mix, a second PCR ran for 7 to 11 cycles. TCRdb analysed the 5' RACE reads with MiXCR anew, one entry per CDR3 protein. The sample lists 550,000 to 800,000 distinct CDR3 sequences, over 20% occurring once. Study results and caveats: More naive CD4+ cells and higher diversity marked long-lived donors relative to aged donors. It was found that TCR beta diversity correlated strongly with the percentage of naive T cells.

Isolation yielded PBMCs, at least 6 million per sample, in every case. The V and J genes are TRBV27 and TRBJ1-4; 9 nucleotides line up with TRBD1. This sequence was found in a man aged 65 to 85 in good health. Sequencing used blood. As DNA, the CDR3 is TGTGCCAGCAGTCCTATGACAGGGGGGACTTTTGCAACTAATGAAAAACTGTTTTTT. It specifies CASSPMTGGTFATNEKLFF. Variable domain in full (rest from reference TRBV27 and TRBJ1-4): EAQVTQNPRYLITVTGKKLTVTCSQNMNHEYMSWYRQDPGLGLRQIYYSMNVEVTDKGDVPEGYKVSRKEKRNFPLILESPSPNQTSLYFCASSPMTGGTFATNEKLFFGSGTQLSVL.